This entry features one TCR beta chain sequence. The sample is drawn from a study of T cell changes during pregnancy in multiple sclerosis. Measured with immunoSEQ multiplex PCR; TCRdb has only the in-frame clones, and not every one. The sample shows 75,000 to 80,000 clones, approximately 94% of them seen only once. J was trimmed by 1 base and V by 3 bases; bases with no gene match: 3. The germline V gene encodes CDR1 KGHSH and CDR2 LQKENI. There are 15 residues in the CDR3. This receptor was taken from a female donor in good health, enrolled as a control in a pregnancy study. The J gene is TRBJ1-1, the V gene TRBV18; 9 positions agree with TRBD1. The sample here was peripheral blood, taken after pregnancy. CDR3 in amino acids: CASSPGQGGNTEAFF. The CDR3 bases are TGTGCCAGCTCACCGGGACAGGGAGGGAACACTGAAGCTTTCTTT.